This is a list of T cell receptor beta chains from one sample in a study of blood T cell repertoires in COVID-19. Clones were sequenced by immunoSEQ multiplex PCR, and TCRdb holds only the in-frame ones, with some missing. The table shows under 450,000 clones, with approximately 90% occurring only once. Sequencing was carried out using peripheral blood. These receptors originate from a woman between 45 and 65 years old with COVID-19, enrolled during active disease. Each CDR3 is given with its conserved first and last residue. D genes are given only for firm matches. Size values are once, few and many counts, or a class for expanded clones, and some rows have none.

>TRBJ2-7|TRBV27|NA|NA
TGTGCCAGCAGTTCTGGGACATCTACCTACGAGCAGTACTTC
CASSSGTSTYEQYF
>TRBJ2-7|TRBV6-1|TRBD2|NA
TGTGCCAGCAGTGCTGAGACTAGCGGGGAAACCTACGAGCAGTACTTC
CASSAETSGETYEQYF
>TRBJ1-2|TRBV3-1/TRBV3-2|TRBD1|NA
TGTGCCAGCAGCCAAGGGGCAGGGGGCGCTTATGGCTACACCTTC
CASSQGAGGAYGYTF
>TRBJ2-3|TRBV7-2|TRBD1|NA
TGTGCCAGCAGCCCCCCGGACAGGGGATTTTCCAGAGATACGCAGTATTTT
CASSPPDRGFSRDTQYF
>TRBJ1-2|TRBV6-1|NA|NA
TGTGCCAGCAGTGAAACGGGGGGAGCTAACTATGGCTACACCTTC
CASSETGGANYGYTF
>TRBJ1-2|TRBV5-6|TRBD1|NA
TGTGCCAGCAGTCGGGGACAGGGGCATGGCTACACCTTC
CASSRGQGHGYTF
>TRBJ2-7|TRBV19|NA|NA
TGTGCCAGTAGTGCCCCCGAACCGGACTCAAACGAGCAGTACTTC
CASSAPEPDSNEQYF
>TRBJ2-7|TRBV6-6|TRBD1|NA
TGTGCCAGCAGTCCGGGACAGGCGGGTCGGTACGAGCAGTACTTC
CASSPGQAGRYEQYF
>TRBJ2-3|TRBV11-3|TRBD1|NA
TGTGCCAGCAGTCGCTCGGGACAGGGGAGGATCACAGATACGCAGTATTTT
CASSRSGQGRITDTQYF
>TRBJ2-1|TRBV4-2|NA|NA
TGTGCCAGCAGCGTTACGGTCTCCCGAAACAATGAGCAGTTCTTC
CASSVTVSRNNEQFF
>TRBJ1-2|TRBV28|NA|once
TGTGCCAGCGGCTACACTATATATGGCTACACCTTC
CASGYTIYGYTF
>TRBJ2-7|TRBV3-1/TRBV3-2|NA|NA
TGTGCCAGCAGCCAAGATAGAGAACCCCGAGCGCAGTACTTC
CASSQDREPRAQYF
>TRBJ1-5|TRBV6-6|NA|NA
TGTGCCAGCACCCCGGGCAGGGCTAGCAATCAGCCCCAGCATTTT
CASTPGRASNQPQHF
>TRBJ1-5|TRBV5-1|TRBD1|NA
TGCGCCAGCAGCTTGGGACAGGGGAGAGGTCAGCCCCAGCATTTT
CASSLGQGRGQPQHF
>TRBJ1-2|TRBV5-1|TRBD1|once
TGCGCCAGCAGCCCGTGGTACTCGAGGACAGGGAGGAACTATGGCTACACCTTC
CASSPWYSRTGRNYGYTF
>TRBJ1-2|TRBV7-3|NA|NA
TGTGCCAGCAGCTTGGGGGCAGACTATGGCTACACCTTC
CASSLGADYGYTF
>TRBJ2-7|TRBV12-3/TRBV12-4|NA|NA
TGTGCCAGCAGCCTACAGGGAGAACTCGAGCAGTACTTC
CASSLQGELEQYF
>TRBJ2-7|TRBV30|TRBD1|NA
TGTGCCCGAGAGGGACAGGGAGCCTACGAGCAGTACTTC
CAREGQGAYEQYF
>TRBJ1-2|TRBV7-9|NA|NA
TGTGCCAGCAGCTTAGCTCTCCCCGGGGGTGGCTACACCTTC
CASSLALPGGGYTF
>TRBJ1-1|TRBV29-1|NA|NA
TGCAGCGTTGGGGCAGGGATGAACACTGAAGCTTTCTTT
CSVGAGMNTEAFF
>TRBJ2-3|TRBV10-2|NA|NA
TGCGCCAGCAGTCAGGTCCGATTAAGCACAGATACGCAGTATTTT
CASSQVRLSTDTQYF
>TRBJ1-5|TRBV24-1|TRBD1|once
TGTGCCACCAGTGATTTGTGGGGGACAGGGCAAGGGAATCAGCCCCAGCATTTT
CATSDLWGTGQGNQPQHF
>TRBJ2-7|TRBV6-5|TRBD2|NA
TGTGCCAGCAGTTACTCCTCGGGAGGAAACTACGAGCAGTACTTC
CASSYSSGGNYEQYF
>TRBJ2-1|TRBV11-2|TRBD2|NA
TGTGCCAGCAGCGCTAGAGGGCTAGCGGGGGAACGGTCCTACAATGAGCAGTTCTTC
CASSARGLAGERSYNEQFF
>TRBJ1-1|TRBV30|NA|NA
TGTGCCTGGAGTGTTGTACAGATGAACACTGAAGCTTTCTTT
CAWSVVQMNTEAFF
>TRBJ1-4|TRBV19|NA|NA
TGTGCCAGTAGTACCGACAGTTCGTCTAATGAAAAACTGTTTTTT
CASSTDSSSNEKLFF
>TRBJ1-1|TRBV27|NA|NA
TGTGCCAGCAGTCCTGATAGACTGTTCCTCATGAACACTGAAGCTTTCTTT
CASSPDRLFLMNTEAFF